This T cell receptor beta chain was recovered during a study of T cells in Graves' hyperthyroidism and ophthalmopathy. Turning to the study itself: Peripheral blood sampling occurred at initial diagnosis, before any treatment. Findings of the study overall: In blood, most of the thyroid clonotypes expanded above 0.001 were also present.

RNA transcripts yielded amplified TCR beta CDR3 regions. With the HTBI primer set, the TCR CDR3 went through a first round of RT-PCR. MiXCR was run by TCRdb on the multiplex PCR reads, yielding one entry per CDR3 protein. The repertoire has 35,000 to 45,000 distinct CDR3 sequences, 49% of them found once; the top ten carry about 6%. This clonotype was recorded at least ten times. The antigen remains undetermined. The germline V gene has CDR1 SGHAT and CDR2 FQNNGV. V lost 5 bases, J lost 2 bases, and 14 bases lay in between. CDR3 length: 15 amino acids. Among the patients, aged 18 to 65, hyperthyroidism was newly diagnosed and had lasted under 2 months. Blood from later-ophthalmopathy patients was taken at first hyperthyroidism diagnosis.

The sequence was obtained from a woman in her fifties or sixties with Graves' hyperthyroidism that later progressed to Graves' ophthalmopathy. The sample consisted of blood. V usage is TRBV11-2 and J usage is TRBJ2-3, with D perhaps matching TRBD1 (5 bases). The CDR3 loop is CASSTTRAHTDTQYF. The DNA of the CDR3 is TGTGCCAGCAGCACAACCAGGGCCCACACAGATACGCAGTATTTT. Full variable domain (remainder filled in from reference TRBV11-2 and TRBJ2-3): EAGVAQSPRYKIIEKRQSVAFWCNPISGHATLYWYQQILGQGPKLLIQFQNNGVVDDSQLPKDRFSAERLKGVDSTLKIQPAKLEDSAVYLCASSTTRAHTDTQYFGPGTRLTVL.